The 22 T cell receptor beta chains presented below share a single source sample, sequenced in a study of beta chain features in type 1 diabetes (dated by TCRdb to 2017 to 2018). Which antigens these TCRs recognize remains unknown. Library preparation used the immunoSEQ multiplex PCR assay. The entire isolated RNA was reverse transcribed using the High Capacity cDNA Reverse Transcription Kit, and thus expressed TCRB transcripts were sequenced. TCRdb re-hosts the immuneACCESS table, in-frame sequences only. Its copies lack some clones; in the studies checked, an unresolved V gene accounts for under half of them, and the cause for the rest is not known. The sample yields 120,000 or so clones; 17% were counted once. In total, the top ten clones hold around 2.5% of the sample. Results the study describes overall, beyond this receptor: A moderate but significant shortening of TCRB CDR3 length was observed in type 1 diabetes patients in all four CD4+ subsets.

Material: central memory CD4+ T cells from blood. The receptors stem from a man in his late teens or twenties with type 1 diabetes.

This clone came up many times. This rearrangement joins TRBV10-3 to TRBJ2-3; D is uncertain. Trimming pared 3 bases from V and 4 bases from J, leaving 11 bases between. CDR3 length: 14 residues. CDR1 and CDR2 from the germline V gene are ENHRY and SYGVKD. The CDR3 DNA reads TGTGCCATCAGTGATAAACCTGGTGCAGATACGCAGTATTTT. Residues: CAISDKPGADTQYF.

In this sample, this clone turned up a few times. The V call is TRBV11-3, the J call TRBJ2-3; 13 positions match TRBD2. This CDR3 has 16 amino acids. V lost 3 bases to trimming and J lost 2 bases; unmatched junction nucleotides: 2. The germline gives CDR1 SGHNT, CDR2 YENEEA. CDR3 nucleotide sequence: TGTGCCAGCAGCTTGGGACTAGCGGGGACCACAGATACGCAGTATTTT. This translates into CASSLGLAGTTDTQYF.

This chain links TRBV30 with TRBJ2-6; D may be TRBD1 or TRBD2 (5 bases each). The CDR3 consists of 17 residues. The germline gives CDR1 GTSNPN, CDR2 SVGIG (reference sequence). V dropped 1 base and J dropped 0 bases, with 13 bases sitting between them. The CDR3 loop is CAWSGGRSTSGANVLTF. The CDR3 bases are TGTGCCTGGAGTGGGGGACGTAGTACCTCTGGGGCCAACGTCCTGACTTTC.

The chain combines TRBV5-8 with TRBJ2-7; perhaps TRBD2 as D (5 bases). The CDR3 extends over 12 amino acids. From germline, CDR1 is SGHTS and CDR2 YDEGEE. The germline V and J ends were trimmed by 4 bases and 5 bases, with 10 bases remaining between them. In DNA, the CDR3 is TGTGCCAGCAGCGCGACCGGGAACGAGCAGTACTTC. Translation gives CASSATGNEQYF. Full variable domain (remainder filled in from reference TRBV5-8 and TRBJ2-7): EAGVTQSPTHLIKTRGQQATLRCSPISGHTSVYWYQQALGLGLQFLLWYDEGEERNRGNFPPRFSGRQFPNYSSELNVNALELEDSALYLCASSATGNEQYFGPGTRLTVT.

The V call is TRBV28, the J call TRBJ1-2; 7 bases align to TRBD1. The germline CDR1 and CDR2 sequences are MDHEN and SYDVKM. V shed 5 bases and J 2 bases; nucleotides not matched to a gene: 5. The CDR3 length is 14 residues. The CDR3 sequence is CASSAQGVNYGYTF. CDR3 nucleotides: TGTGCCAGCAGTGCCCAGGGGGTGAACTATGGCTACACCTTC.

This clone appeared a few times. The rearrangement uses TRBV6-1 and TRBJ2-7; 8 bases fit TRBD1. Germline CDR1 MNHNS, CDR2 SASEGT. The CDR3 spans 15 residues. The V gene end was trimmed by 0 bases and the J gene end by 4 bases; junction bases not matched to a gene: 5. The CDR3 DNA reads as TGTGCCAGCAGTGAAGCGCCCGGACAGGGTTACGAGCAGTACTTC. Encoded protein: CASSEAPGQGYEQYF.

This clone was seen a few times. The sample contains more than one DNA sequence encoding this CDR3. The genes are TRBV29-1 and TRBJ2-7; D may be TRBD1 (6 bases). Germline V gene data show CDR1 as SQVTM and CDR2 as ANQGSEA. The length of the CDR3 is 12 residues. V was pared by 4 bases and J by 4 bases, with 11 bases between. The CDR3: CSVGAGAYEQYF. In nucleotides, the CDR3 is TGCAGCGTTGGGGCAGGGGCTTACGAGCAGTACTTC.

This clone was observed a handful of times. CDR3 region: CAWSVMGTQYF. CDR3 in DNA: TGTGCCTGGAGTGTAATGGGGACCCAGTACTTC. The chain carries TRBV30 and TRBJ2-5; D is ambiguous. The V gene lost 0 bases and the J gene lost 7 bases, with 6 bases spanning the gap. Germline assignment: CDR1 GTSNPN and CDR2 SVGIG (reference sequence). The CDR3 loop spans 11 amino acids.

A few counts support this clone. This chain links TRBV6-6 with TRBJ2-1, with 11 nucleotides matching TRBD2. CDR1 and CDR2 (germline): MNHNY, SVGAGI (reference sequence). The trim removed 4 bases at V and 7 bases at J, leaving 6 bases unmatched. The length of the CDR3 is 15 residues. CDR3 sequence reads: CASSSGTSGGNEQFF. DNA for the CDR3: TGTGCCAGCAGTTCCGGGACTAGCGGCGGAAATGAGCAGTTCTTC.

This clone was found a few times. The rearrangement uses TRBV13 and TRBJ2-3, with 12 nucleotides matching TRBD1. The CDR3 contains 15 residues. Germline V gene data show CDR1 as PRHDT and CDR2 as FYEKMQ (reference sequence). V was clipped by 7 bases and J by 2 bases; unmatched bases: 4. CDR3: CASTWDRGLTDTQYF. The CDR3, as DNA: TGTGCCAGCACCTGGGACAGGGGGCTCACAGATACGCAGTATTTT.

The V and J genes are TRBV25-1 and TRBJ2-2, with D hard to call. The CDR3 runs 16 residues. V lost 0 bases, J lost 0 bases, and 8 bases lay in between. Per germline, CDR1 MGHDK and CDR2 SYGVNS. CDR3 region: CASSEYPTTNTGELFF. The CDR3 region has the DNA TGTGCCAGCAGTGAATATCCAACTACGAACACCGGGGAGCTGTTTTTT.

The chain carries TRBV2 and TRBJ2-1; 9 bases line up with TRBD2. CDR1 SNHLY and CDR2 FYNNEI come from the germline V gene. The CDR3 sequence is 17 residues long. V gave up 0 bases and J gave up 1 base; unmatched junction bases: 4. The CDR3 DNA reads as TGTGCCAGCAGTGAAGCGCTAGCGGGGAGTTCCTACAATGAGCAGTTCTTC. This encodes CASSEALAGSSYNEQFF.

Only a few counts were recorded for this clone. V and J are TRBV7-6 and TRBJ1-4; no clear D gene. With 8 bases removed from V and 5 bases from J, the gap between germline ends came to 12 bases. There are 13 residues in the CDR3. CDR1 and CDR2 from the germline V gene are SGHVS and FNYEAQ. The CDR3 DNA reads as TGTGCCAGCTCACAAAACCCAAATGAAAAACTGTTTTTT. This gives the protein CASSQNPNEKLFF.

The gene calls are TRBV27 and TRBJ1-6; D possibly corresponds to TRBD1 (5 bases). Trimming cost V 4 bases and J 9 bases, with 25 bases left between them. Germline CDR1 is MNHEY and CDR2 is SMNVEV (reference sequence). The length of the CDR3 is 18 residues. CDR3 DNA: TGTGCCAGCAGTTCTACAACCAGGGAGCTGTTCTTGGGTTCACCCCTCCACTTT. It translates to CASSSTTRELFLGSPLHF.

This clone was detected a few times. The CDR3 region has the DNA TGCGCCAGCAGCCAAGATTGGTTCTATGGCTACACCTTC. This codes for CASSQDWFYGYTF. The chain recombines TRBV4-1 with TRBJ1-2; D call uncertain. The germline gives CDR1 MGHRA, CDR2 YSYEKL. V lost 0 bases, J lost 4 bases, and 6 bases lay in between. This CDR3 has 13 residues.

The CDR3 loop is CAWSGNRGLGEKLFF. The CDR3 DNA reads TGTGCCTGGAGTGGAAATCGGGGATTAGGGGAAAAACTGTTTTTT. The chain has TRBV30 and TRBJ1-4; D gene uncertain. CDR1 is GTSNPN, CDR2 SVGIG, per germline (reference sequence). V lost 1 base and J 8 bases, leaving 17 bases between the germline ends. This CDR3 contains 15 residues.

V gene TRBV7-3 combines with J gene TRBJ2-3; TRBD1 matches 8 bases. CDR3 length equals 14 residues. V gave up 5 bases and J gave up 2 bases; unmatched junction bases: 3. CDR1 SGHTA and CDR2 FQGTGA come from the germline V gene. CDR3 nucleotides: TGTGCCAGCAGCCTGGACAGGGCCACAGATACGCAGTATTTT. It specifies CASSLDRATDTQYF.

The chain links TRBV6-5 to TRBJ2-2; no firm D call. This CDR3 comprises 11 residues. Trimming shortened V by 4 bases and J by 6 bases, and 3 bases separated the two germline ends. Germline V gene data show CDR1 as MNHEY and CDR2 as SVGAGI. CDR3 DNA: TGTGCCAGCAGTTGGGCCGGGGAGCTGTTTTTT. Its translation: CASSWAGELFF.

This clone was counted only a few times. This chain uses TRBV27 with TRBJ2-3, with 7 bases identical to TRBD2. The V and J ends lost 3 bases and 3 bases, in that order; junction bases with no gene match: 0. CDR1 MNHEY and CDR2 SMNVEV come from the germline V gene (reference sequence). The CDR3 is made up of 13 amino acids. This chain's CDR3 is CASSLGGTDTQYF. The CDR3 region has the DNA TGTGCCAGCAGTTTGGGAGGGACAGATACGCAGTATTTT.

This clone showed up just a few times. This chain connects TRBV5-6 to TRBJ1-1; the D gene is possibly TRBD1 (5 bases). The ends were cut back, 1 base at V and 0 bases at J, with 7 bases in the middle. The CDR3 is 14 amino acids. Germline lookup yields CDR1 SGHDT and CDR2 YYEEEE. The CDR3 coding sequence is TGTGCCAGCAGCTTGTTAGGGGTGAACACTGAAGCTTTCTTT. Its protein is CASSLLGVNTEAFF.

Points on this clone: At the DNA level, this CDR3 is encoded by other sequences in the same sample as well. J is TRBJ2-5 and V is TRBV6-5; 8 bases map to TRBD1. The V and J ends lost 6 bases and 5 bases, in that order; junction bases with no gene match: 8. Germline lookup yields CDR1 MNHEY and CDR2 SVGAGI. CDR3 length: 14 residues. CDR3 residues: CASSGQGAGETQYF. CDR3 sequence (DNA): TGTGCCAGCAGCGGGCAGGGGGCGGGTGAGACCCAGTACTTC.

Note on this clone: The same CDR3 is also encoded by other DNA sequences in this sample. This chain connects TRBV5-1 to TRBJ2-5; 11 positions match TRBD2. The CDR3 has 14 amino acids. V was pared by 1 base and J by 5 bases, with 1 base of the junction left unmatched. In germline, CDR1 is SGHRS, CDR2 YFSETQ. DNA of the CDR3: TGCGCCAGCAGCTTGACTAGCGGGAGCGAGACCCAGTACTTC. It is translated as CASSLTSGSETQYF. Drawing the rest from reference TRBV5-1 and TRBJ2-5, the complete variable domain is KAGVTQTPRYLIKTRGQQVTLSCSPISGHRSVSWYQQTPGQGLQFLFEYFSETQRNKGNFPGRFSGRQFSNSRSEMNVSTLELGDSALYLCASSLTSGSETQYFGPGTRLLVL.